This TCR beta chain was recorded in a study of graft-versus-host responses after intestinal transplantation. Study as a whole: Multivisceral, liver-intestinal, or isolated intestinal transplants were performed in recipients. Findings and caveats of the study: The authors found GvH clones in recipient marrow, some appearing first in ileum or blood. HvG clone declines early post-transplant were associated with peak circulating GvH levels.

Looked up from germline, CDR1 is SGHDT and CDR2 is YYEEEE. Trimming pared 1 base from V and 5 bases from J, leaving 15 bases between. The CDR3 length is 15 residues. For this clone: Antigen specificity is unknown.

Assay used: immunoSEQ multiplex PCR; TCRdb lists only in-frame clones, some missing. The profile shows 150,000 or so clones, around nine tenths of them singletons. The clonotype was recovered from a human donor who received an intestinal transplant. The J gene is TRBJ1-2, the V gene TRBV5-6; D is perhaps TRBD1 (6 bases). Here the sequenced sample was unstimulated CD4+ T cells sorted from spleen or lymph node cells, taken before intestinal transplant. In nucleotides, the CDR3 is TGTGCCAGCAGCTTGATACGGGAGGGGGGTTATGGCTACACCTTC. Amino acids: CASSLIREGGYGYTF.